One and the same sample provided the 21 T cell receptor beta chains below, sequenced in a study of cytomegalovirus exposure and HLA in healthy donors. It was with 60 Vbeta and 13 Jbeta primers that the PCR ran. The protocol was immunoSEQ multiplex PCR, while the TCRdb copy is restricted to in-frame clones and leaves out a portion. The sample shows 80,000 to 95,000 clones, nearly 80% of them seen only once. The source material was PBMCs. These receptors were obtained from a female donor in good health and CMV-seronegative.

The chain carries TRBV7-2 and TRBJ2-3; the match to TRBD2 covers 11 bases. Germline V gene lookup returns CDR1 SGHTA and CDR2 FQGNSA. This CDR3 has 15 residues. With V trimmed by 5 bases and J by 9 bases, 10 bases remained unmatched. The CDR3 is CASSPLAGGQRTQYF. DNA for the CDR3: TGTGCCAGCAGCCCTCTAGCGGGGGGACAAAGGACGCAGTATTTT.

The rearrangement links TRBV28 to TRBJ1-5; possibly TRBD1 for D (5 bases). Germline lookup yields CDR1 MDHEN and CDR2 SYDVKM. V lost 4 bases and J 8 bases, leaving 15 bases between the germline ends. CDR3 length: 14 amino acids. The CDR3 here is CASSWDSAREPQHF. CDR3 DNA: TGTGCCAGCAGTTGGGACTCGGCGAGAGAGCCCCAGCATTTT.

Here the CDR3 reads CASSQGLEFRAQYF. CDR3 in DNA: TGTGCCAGCAGCCAAGGACTAGAATTCCGTGCGCAGTATTTT. The chain uses TRBV11-2 and TRBJ2-3; 7 nucleotides match TRBD2. Germline V gives CDR1 SGHAT, CDR2 FQNNGV. Trimming took 5 bases from V and 10 from J; bases not matched to a gene: 12. The CDR3 sequence is 14 residues long.

The genes are TRBV6-5 and TRBJ2-7; the D gene is possibly TRBD1 (6 bases). Trimming took 10 bases from V and 6 from J, leaving 22 bases between them. The length of the CDR3 is 14 residues. Germline loops: CDR1 MNHEY, CDR2 SVGAGI. Here the CDR3 reads CATQRTARVGEQYF. In nucleotides, the CDR3 is TGTGCCACCCAACGGACAGCACGAGTGGGCGAGCAGTACTTC.

The count of this clone is one. The chain uses TRBV7-9 and TRBJ2-1, with D hard to call. There are 10 residues in the CDR3. The V end lost 6 bases, the J end lost 10 bases, and 7 bases lay between the germline ends. Germline V gene lookup returns CDR1 SEHNR and CDR2 FQNEAQ (reference sequence). The CDR3 bases are TGTGCCAGCAGAAGACAAGAGCAGTTCTTC. Its translation is CASRRQEQFF.

The V gene is TRBV6-5, the J gene TRBJ2-7; TRBD2 matches 13 bases. CDR3 size: 16 residues. Trimming took 4 bases from V and 0 from J; bases not matched to a gene: 3. Germline CDR1 and CDR2: MNHEY and SVGAGI. This chain's CDR3 is CASSLGTSGASYEQYF. The CDR3 nucleotides are TGTGCCAGCAGTTTGGGGACTAGCGGGGCCTCCTACGAGCAGTACTTC.

The J gene is TRBJ2-5, the V gene TRBV2, with a weak D call TRBD2 (6 bases). Germline V gene lookup returns CDR1 SNHLY and CDR2 FYNNEI. With 3 bases removed from V and 3 bases from J, the gap between germline ends came to 8 bases. This CDR3 is built from 13 residues. DNA for the CDR3: TGTGCCAGCAGTGATGGAGGGGAAGAGACCCAGTACTTC. Amino acid sequence: CASSDGGEETQYF.

Only one count was recorded for this clone. The chain combines TRBV25-1 with TRBJ1-1, with a possible D match to TRBD1 (5 bases). The germline V gene encodes CDR1 MGHDK and CDR2 SYGVNS. This CDR3 is built from 14 residues. Trimming stripped 6 bases from V and 0 bases from J, with 11 bases between. CDR3 DNA: TGTGCCAGCAGAGGGGCTTACATGAACACTGAAGCTTTCTTT. Translating gives CASRGAYMNTEAFF.

This chain uses TRBV2 with TRBJ2-1; 7 bases align to TRBD1. The CDR3 consists of 14 residues. Germline values: CDR1 SNHLY, CDR2 FYNNEI. Unmatched junction bases numbered 3, after V lost 5 bases and J lost 2 bases. The CDR3 bases are TGTGCCAGCAGTCCGGGACAGACCTACAATGAGCAGTTCTTC. Protein sequence: CASSPGQTYNEQFF.

The V and J genes are TRBV15 and TRBJ1-1; maybe TRBD1 (6 bases). Deletions cut 0 bases from V and 4 bases from J, with 15 bases between. Germline CDR1 and CDR2: LNHNV and YYDKDF (reference sequence). CDR3 length equals 16 residues. Written as DNA, the CDR3 is TGTGCCACCAGCAGAGAGGGGGGGGGCCACGGCACTGAAGCTTTCTTT. Translation: CATSREGGGHGTEAFF.

Of note for this clone: Additional DNA sequences in this sample encode the identical CDR3. The CDR3 DNA follows: TGTGCCAGCTCACTGGGACAGGGCAATCAGCCCCAGCATTTT. Translation gives CASSLGQGNQPQHF. This chain joins TRBV18 and TRBJ1-5, with TRBD1 matching 8 bases. The germline V gene encodes CDR1 KGHSH and CDR2 LQKENI. The CDR3 is 14 residues long. V lost 4 bases to trimming and J lost 2 bases; unmatched junction nucleotides: 1.

The chain has TRBV18 and TRBJ1-5; TRBD1 is a possible D gene (5 bases). Trimming stripped 0 bases from V and 3 bases from J, with 9 bases between. The CDR3 spans 15 residues. Per germline, CDR1 KGHSH and CDR2 LQKENI. CDR3 nucleotide sequence: TGTGCCAGCTCACCACCGGGGCAGTCCAATCAGCCCCAGCATTTT. As protein: CASSPPGQSNQPQHF. The full variable domain, its missing parts supplied by reference TRBV18 and TRBJ1-5, is NAGVMQNPRHLVRRRGQEARLRCSPMKGHSHVYWYRQLPEEGLKFMVYLQKENIIDESGMPKERFSAEFPKEGPSILRIQQVVRGDSAAYFCASSPPGQSNQPQHFGDGTRLSIL.

The chain couples TRBV5-1 to TRBJ1-3; 7 positions match TRBD1. V dropped 4 bases and J dropped 0; count of bases not matched to a gene: 4. The CDR3 sequence is 15 residues long. Germline CDR1 and CDR2: SGHRS and YFSETQ. The DNA for the CDR3 is TGCGCCAGCAGCCTAGGGACAGTCTCTGGAAACACCATATATTTT. Protein sequence: CASSLGTVSGNTIYF. The complete variable domain, with remaining parts taken from reference TRBV5-1 and TRBJ1-3, reads KAGVTQTPRYLIKTRGQQVTLSCSPISGHRSVSWYQQTPGQGLQFLFEYFSETQRNKGNFPGRFSGRQFSNSRSEMNVSTLELGDSALYLCASSLGTVSGNTIYFGEGSWLTVV.

The chain combines TRBV7-8 with TRBJ2-7; TRBD1 aligns across 7 bases. CDR1 SGHVS and CDR2 FQNEAQ come from the germline V gene. V was clipped by 6 bases and J by 6 bases; unmatched bases: 11. The CDR3 contains 14 residues. CDR3 in amino acids: CASRQDGTVAEQYF. CDR3 bases: TGTGCCAGCAGGCAAGACGGGACAGTCGCCGAGCAGTACTTC.

This clone was counted only a few times. The chain combines TRBV19 with TRBJ1-2, with a weak D call TRBD1 (5 bases). V lost 4 bases, J lost 5 bases, and 11 bases lay in between. Germline V gene lookup returns CDR1 LNHDA and CDR2 SQIVND (reference sequence). The CDR3 has 13 residues. CDR3 DNA sequence: TGTGCCAGTAGTAAGACAGCCACTTATGGCTACACCTTC. This gives the protein CASSKTATYGYTF.

The rearrangement joins TRBV25-1 to TRBJ1-6; TRBD1 agrees at 8 bases. In germline, CDR1 is MGHDK, CDR2 SYGVNS. The CDR3 sequence is 15 residues long. V shed 3 bases and J 7 bases; nucleotides not matched to a gene: 5. The CDR3 DNA is TGTGCCAGCAGTGACAGGGGGCAAAGGAATTCACCCCTCCACTTT. Protein sequence: CASSDRGQRNSPLHF. Full variable domain (rest looked up from reference TRBV25-1 and TRBJ1-6): EADIYQTPRYLVIGTGKKITLECSQTMGHDKMYWYQQDPGMELHLIHYSYGVNSTEKGDLSSESTVSRIRTEHFPLTLESARPSHTSQYLCASSDRGQRNSPLHFGNGTRLTVT.

This clone was counted a single time. V gene TRBV19 combines with J gene TRBJ2-5; D is possibly TRBD1 (6 bases). CDR3 length equals 15 residues. The V gene's germline CDR1 is LNHDA and CDR2 SQIVND (reference sequence). The V end lost 3 bases, the J end lost 0 bases, and 11 bases lay between the germline ends. In nucleotides, the CDR3 is TGTGCCAGTAGTATGGCCAGGGGATACCAAGAGACCCAGTACTTC. Its translation: CASSMARGYQETQYF.

The chain recombines TRBV5-6 with TRBJ2-1; TRBD2 matches 8 bases. Trimming removed 3 bases from V and 6 bases from J; junction bases left unmatched: 11. The CDR3 has 16 amino acids. Germline lookup yields CDR1 SGHDT and CDR2 YYEEEE. The CDR3 here is CASSWGSGGVRNEQFF. The DNA for the CDR3 is TGTGCCAGCAGCTGGGGGAGCGGGGGTGTTCGCAATGAGCAGTTCTTC.

This clone was observed a handful of times. The chain joins TRBV13 to TRBJ2-5; 8 bases are a match to TRBD2. The CDR3 is 15 residues long. The germline V gene encodes CDR1 PRHDT and CDR2 FYEKMQ (reference sequence). J was trimmed by 5 bases and V by 2 bases; bases with no gene match: 7. The CDR3 DNA reads TGTGCCAGCAGCTTATTGGCGGGGGGCGGGGAGACCCAGTACTTC. This codes for CASSLLAGGGETQYF.

CDR3 residues: CASSGAGTVYNEQFF. The CDR3, as DNA: TGTGCCAGCAGCGGGGCCGGGACAGTCTACAATGAGCAGTTCTTC. V is TRBV5-4 and J is TRBJ2-1; 7 bases are shared with TRBD1. The trim removed 4 bases at V and 3 bases at J, leaving 7 bases unmatched. Germline V gene data show CDR1 as SGHNT and CDR2 as YYREEE (reference sequence). This CDR3 region has 15 residues. The variable domain in full, completed from reference TRBV5-4 and TRBJ2-1, reads ETGVTQSPTHLIKTRGQQVTLRCSSQSGHNTVSWYQQALGQGPQFIFQYYREEENGRGNFPPRFSGLQFPNYSSELNVNALELDDSALYLCASSGAGTVYNEQFFGPGTRLTVL.

The sample holds one count of this clone. This rearrangement joins TRBV11-3 to TRBJ1-1; no reliable D call. CDR1 SGHNT and CDR2 YENEEA come from the germline V gene. V lost 5 bases and J lost 1, with 5 bases in between. This CDR3 contains 12 residues. The CDR3 is CASSRGNTEAFF. Written as DNA, the CDR3 is TGTGCCAGCAGCCGGGGGAACACTGAAGCTTTCTTT. The complete variable domain, with remaining parts taken from reference TRBV11-3 and TRBJ1-1, reads EAGVVQSPRYKIIEKKQPVAFWCNPISGHNTLYWYLQNLGQGPELLIRYENEEAVDDSQLPKDRFSAERLKGVDSTLKIQPAELGDSAVYLCASSRGNTEAFFGQGTRLTVV.